This T cell receptor (beta chain) was sequenced in a study of CD8 T cell repertoires and HIV-1 epitope variants. Across the whole study: Control wells had CMV/EBV/flu peptides, negative Ebola AY9, or no peptide.

Measured with immunoSEQ multiplex PCR; TCRdb has only the in-frame clones, and not every one. The sample records about 95,000 clones, roughly 80% being singletons. The V end lost 3 bases, the J end lost 5 bases, and 11 bases lay between the germline ends. CDR3 length equals 15 residues. In germline, CDR1 is SGHTA, CDR2 FQGNSA. Sequenced sample: uncultured baseline CD8+ T cells from peripheral blood mononuclear cells (PBMCs). This TCR was recovered from a male donor with HIV. The V call is TRBV7-2, the J call TRBJ1-6; a weak D match, TRBD1 (6 bases). This CDR3 is CASSFRQANNSPLHF. CDR3 nucleotide sequence: TGTGCCAGCAGCTTTAGACAGGCTAATAATTCACCCCTCCACTTT.